Each of the 4 T cell receptor beta chains below was sequenced from the same sample in a study of radiotherapy plus CTLA-4 blockade in lung cancer. Using immunoSEQ multiplex PCR, the repertoire was profiled, and TCRdb retains in-frame clones only, with some absent. The sample carries around 82,000 clones, around 84% recorded once. Sample: peripheral blood, taken from a patient treated with radiotherapy plus ipilimumab. These receptors were obtained from a human donor with non-small cell lung cancer that progressed on radiotherapy plus ipilimumab.

This clone was seen only a few times. The chain links TRBV19 to TRBJ1-1; maybe TRBD1 (5 bases). Between the trimmed V and J ends, which lost 3 bases and 0 bases, there was a span of 11 bases. Germline CDR1 is LNHDA and CDR2 is SQIVND (reference sequence). This CDR3 contains 15 residues. CDR3 residues: CASSIFGQMNTEAFF. The CDR3 DNA follows: TGTGCCAGTAGTATCTTCGGACAAATGAACACTGAAGCTTTCTTT.

As concerns this clone: Its ends do not fully match the called genes, so a read error is possible. The chain has TRBV4-1 and TRBJ2-5; D unclear. CDR1 MGHRA and CDR2 YSYEKL come from the germline V gene. This CDR3 has 14 residues. CDR3 nucleotide sequence: TGCACCAGCAGCCACCCGGACGGCCAAGAGACCCAGTACTTC. Translated: CTSSHPDGQETQYF.

This clone was seen a handful of times. The CDR3, as DNA: TGTGCCAGCAGCTTTAAACAGTCAAACACTGAAGCTTTCTTT. The encoded protein is CASSFKQSNTEAFF. This chain connects TRBV7-9 to TRBJ1-1; the D is unclear. Germline V gene lookup returns CDR1 SEHNR and CDR2 FQNEAQ (reference sequence). The CDR3 has 14 residues. Trimming removed 3 bases from V and 2 bases from J, with 10 bases in between.

V usage is TRBV14 and J usage is TRBJ1-3, with a possible D match to TRBD1 (5 bases). Germline V lookup: CDR1 SGHDN, CDR2 FVKESK. CDR3 length: 14 amino acids. Trimming removed 4 bases from V and 0 bases from J, with 7 bases in between. Here the CDR3 reads CASSRQSSGNTIYF. In DNA form, the CDR3 reads TGTGCCAGCAGCCGACAGAGCTCTGGAAACACCATATATTTT.